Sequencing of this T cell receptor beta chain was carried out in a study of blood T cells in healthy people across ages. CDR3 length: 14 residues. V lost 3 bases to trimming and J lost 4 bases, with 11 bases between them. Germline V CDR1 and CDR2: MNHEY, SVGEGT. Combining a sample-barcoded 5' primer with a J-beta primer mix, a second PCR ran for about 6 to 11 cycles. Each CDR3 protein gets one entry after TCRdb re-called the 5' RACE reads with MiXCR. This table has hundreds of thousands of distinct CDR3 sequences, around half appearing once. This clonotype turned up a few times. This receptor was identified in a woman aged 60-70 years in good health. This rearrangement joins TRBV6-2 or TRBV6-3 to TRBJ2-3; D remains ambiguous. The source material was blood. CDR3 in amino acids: CASSYVSKADTQYF. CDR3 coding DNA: TGTGCCAGCAGTTATGTCTCCAAGGCAGATACGCAGTATTTT.